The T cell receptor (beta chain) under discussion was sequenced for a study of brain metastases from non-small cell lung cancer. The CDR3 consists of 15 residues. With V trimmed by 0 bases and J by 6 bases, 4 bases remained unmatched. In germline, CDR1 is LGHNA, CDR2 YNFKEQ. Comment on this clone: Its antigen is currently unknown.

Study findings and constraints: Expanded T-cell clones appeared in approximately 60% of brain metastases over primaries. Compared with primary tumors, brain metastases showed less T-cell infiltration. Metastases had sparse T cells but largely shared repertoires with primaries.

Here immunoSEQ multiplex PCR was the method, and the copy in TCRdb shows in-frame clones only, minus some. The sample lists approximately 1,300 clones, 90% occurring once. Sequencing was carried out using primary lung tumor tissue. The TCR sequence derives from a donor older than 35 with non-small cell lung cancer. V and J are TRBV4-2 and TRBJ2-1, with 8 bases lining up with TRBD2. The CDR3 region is CASSQERGEVNEQFF. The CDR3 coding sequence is TGTGCCAGCAGCCAAGAGCGGGGGGAGGTCAATGAGCAGTTCTTC.